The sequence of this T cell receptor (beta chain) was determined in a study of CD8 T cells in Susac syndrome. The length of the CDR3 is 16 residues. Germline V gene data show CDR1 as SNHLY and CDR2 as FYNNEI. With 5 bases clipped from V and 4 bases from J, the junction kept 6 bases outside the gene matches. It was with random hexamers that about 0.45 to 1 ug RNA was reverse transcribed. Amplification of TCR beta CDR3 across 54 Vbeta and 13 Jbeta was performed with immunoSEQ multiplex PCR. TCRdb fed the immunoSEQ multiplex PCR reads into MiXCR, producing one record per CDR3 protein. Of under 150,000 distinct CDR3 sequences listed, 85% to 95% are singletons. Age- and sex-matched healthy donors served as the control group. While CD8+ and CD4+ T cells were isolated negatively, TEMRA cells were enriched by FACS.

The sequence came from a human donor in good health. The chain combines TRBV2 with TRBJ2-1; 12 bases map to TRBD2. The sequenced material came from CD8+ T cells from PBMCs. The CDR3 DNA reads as TGTGCCAGCAGTTCGACTAGCGGGAGCTCTTACAATGAGCAGTTCTTC. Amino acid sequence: CASSSTSGSSYNEQFF.